Following are 28 T cell receptor beta chains from one sample sequenced in a study of shared clonotypes between healthy human individuals (dated by TCRdb to 2018 to 2021). Receptor libraries were prepared by the immunoSEQ multiplex PCR assay. TCRdb retrieved this table from immuneACCESS and kept in-frame rearrangements only. Not all clones are present; in checked studies, unresolved V genes account for under half, and no reason is known for the remainder. This sample has 2,500,000 or so clones in its table, and approximately 90% of those were observed once. About 0.13% of the sample goes to the ten largest clones. The sample comprised naive CD4+ T cells sorted from blood. This specimen's cell subset or site label, per the study, means: CD45RA+ positively selected. All receptors come from a man in his late teens or twenties in good health.

The chain couples TRBV19 to TRBJ1-2, with 12 bases lining up with TRBD1. Germline assignment: CDR1 LNHDA and CDR2 SQIVND (reference sequence). V shed 5 bases and J 7 bases; nucleotides not matched to a gene: 8. This CDR3 has 15 amino acids. As DNA, the CDR3 is TGTGCCAGTAGTCCCCCGGGACAGGGGGCGGTTGGCTACACCTTC. This encodes CASSPPGQGAVGYTF.

CDR3 sequence: CASSFDRAENIQYF. CDR3 in DNA: TGCGCCAGCAGTTTCGACAGGGCAGAAAACATTCAGTACTTC. This chain uses TRBV5-1 with TRBJ2-4, with TRBD1 identical over 7 bases. The J segment lost 5 bases and the V segment lost 5 bases, leaving 7 bases of the junction unmatched. This CDR3 has 14 amino acids. Germline loops: CDR1 SGHRS, CDR2 YFSETQ.

The genes are TRBV25-1 and TRBJ1-6; tentative D call: TRBD1 (5 bases). CDR1 is MGHDK, CDR2 SYGVNS, per germline. Trimming left V 1 base short and J 6 bases short, with 13 bases between. The CDR3 length is 16 residues. As DNA, the CDR3 is TGTGCCAGCAGTGAATCGAGGCAGGGTAGTAATTCACCCCTCCACTTT. Translating gives CASSESRQGSNSPLHF. Variable domain in full (rest from reference TRBV25-1 and TRBJ1-6): EADIYQTPRYLVIGTGKKITLECSQTMGHDKMYWYQQDPGMELHLIHYSYGVNSTEKGDLSSESTVSRIRTEHFPLTLESARPSHTSQYLCASSESRQGSNSPLHFGNGTRLTVT.

The rearrangement uses TRBV6-1 and TRBJ1-5; D gene ambiguous. Trimming stripped 4 bases from V and 5 bases from J, with 15 bases between. The CDR3 sequence is 15 residues long. Germline CDR1 and CDR2: MNHNS and SASEGT. In DNA form, the CDR3 reads TGTGCCAGCAGTGGGGTCCCGGGTGTCCATCAGCCCCAGCATTTT. Protein product: CASSGVPGVHQPQHF.

V usage is TRBV6-5 and J usage is TRBJ2-4; D call uncertain. V was cut by 6 bases and J by 2 bases, with 8 bases left in between. Germline assignment: CDR1 MNHEY and CDR2 SVGAGI. CDR3 size: 13 residues. CDR3: CASREATKNIQYF. The CDR3 region has the DNA TGTGCCAGCAGAGAGGCCACCAAAAACATTCAGTACTTC.

The chain joins TRBV12-5 to TRBJ2-1; D gene ambiguous. Germline CDR1 and CDR2: LGHNT and FRNRAP. V was cut by 5 bases and J by 8 bases, with 10 bases left in between. This CDR3 region has 12 residues. The CDR3 bases are TGTGCTAGTGGTCCCTCTGGGCATGAGCAGTTCTTC. This codes for CASGPSGHEQFF.

In the case of this clone: Other DNA sequences within the sample encode an identical CDR3. The J gene is TRBJ1-3, the V gene TRBV19; D may be TRBD1 (5 bases). V shed 3 bases and J shed 4 bases, with 10 bases lying between them. Germline loops: CDR1 LNHDA, CDR2 SQIVND (reference sequence). CDR3 length: 14 amino acids. This CDR3 reads CASSIGGSGNTIYF. The CDR3, as DNA: TGTGCCAGTAGTATCGGGGGTTCCGGAAACACCATATATTTT.

This clone was observed a single time. The V call is TRBV5-6, the J call TRBJ2-5; D might be TRBD2 (5 bases). The V end lost 2 bases, the J end lost 4 bases, and 9 bases lay between the germline ends. The CDR3 loop spans 13 amino acids. CDR1 is SGHDT, CDR2 YYEEEE, per germline. The CDR3 DNA reads as TGTGCCAGCAGCTTCGGGGAAGGAGAGACCCAGTACTTC. It translates to CASSFGEGETQYF.

The J gene is TRBJ2-3, the V gene TRBV10-3; unclear D gene. Trimming removed 6 bases from V and 1 base from J, with 14 bases in between. In germline, CDR1 is ENHRY, CDR2 SYGVKD. The CDR3 loop spans 15 amino acids. The CDR3 DNA reads TGTGCCATCAGGATCGCAGGTGGGGGCACAGATACGCAGTATTTT. It is translated as CAIRIAGGGTDTQYF.

The CDR3 spells CASSFWRGAGETQYF. CDR3 nucleotide sequence: TGTGCCAGCAGTTTCTGGCGGGGGGCCGGAGAGACCCAGTACTTC. The chain carries TRBV28 and TRBJ2-5; the match to TRBD2 covers 8 bases. The CDR3 totals 15 residues. In germline, CDR1 is MDHEN, CDR2 SYDVKM. V was pared by 3 bases and J by 4 bases, with 7 bases of the junction left unmatched.

The genes are TRBV9 and TRBJ2-5; D is perhaps TRBD2 (6 bases). The CDR3 totals 15 residues. The germline V gene encodes CDR1 SGDLS and CDR2 YYNGEE. The V gene lost 0 bases and the J gene lost 5 bases, with 14 bases spanning the gap. The CDR3 nucleotides read TGTGCCAGCAGCGTAGGTTCCGCTAGCGCCGAGACCCAGTACTTC. It yields the protein CASSVGSASAETQYF.

V and J are TRBV12-2 and TRBJ2-7; the D segment call TRBD2 is taken from the table without a DNA check. TRBV12-2 is an annotated pseudogene. The CDR3 contains 13 residues. In DNA, the CDR3 is TGTGCAAGTCGCTTAGGACTCCCCTACGAGCAGTACTTC. Its translation is CASRLGLPYEQYF.

V is TRBV11-2 and J is TRBJ2-3, with no clear D. Germline CDR1 reads SGHAT; CDR2 reads FQNNGV. This CDR3 spans 16 amino acids. The V and J ends lost 5 bases and 5 bases respectively, with 20 bases between them. Here the CDR3 DNA reads TGTGCCAGCAGCCCCACCGGGCGCTCCCGGAGAGATACGCAGTATTTT. It is translated as CASSPTGRSRRDTQYF. The full variable domain, with the rest looked up from reference TRBV11-2 and TRBJ2-3, is EAGVAQSPRYKIIEKRQSVAFWCNPISGHATLYWYQQILGQGPKLLIQFQNNGVVDDSQLPKDRFSAERLKGVDSTLKIQPAKLEDSAVYLCASSPTGRSRRDTQYFGPGTRLTVL.

This rearrangement joins TRBV5-4 to TRBJ2-1, with D maybe TRBD2 (5 bases). V shed 0 bases and J shed 9 bases, with 19 bases lying between them. The CDR3 is 16 amino acids. Per the germline V gene, CDR1 is SGHNT and CDR2 is YYREEE (reference sequence). For the CDR3, the DNA is TGTGCCAGCAGCTTGGGGGGTTCGCGGGTTCAGGTTGAGCAGTTCTTC. This sequence encodes CASSLGGSRVQVEQFF.

The chain recombines TRBV7-2 with TRBJ2-7; 8 bases align to TRBD1. CDR1 and CDR2 (germline): SGHTA, FQGNSA. After removal of 5 bases from V and 2 bases from J, the junction contained 8 bases not matched to a gene. This CDR3 has 15 residues. The chain's CDR3 is CASSPGTGLPYEQYF. The CDR3 nucleotides are TGTGCCAGCAGCCCGGGGACAGGCCTGCCCTACGAGCAGTACTTC.

Comment on this clone: Other DNA sequences in the sample encode the same CDR3. The genes are TRBV10-3 and TRBJ1-1; D not resolved. The length of the CDR3 is 14 residues. Germline CDR1 is ENHRY and CDR2 is SYGVKD. V was shortened by 0 bases and J by 2 bases, with 7 bases between the two germline ends. The CDR3 protein is CAISESGVNTEAFF. CDR3 nucleotide sequence: TGTGCCATCAGTGAGTCGGGCGTCAACACTGAAGCTTTCTTT.

Worth noting for this clone: Other nucleotide sequences in the sample specify the same CDR3. The chain employs TRBV5-1 and TRBJ1-2; D might be TRBD1 (6 bases). CDR3 size: 12 residues. CDR1 SGHRS and CDR2 YFSETQ come from the germline V gene. V was cut by 1 base and J by 5 bases, with 6 bases left in between. The DNA of the CDR3 is TGCGCCAGCAGCTTGCAGGGGTATGGCTACACCTTC. Protein: CASSLQGYGYTF.

The chain is built from TRBV11-3 and TRBJ2-7, with 9 bases fitting TRBD1. CDR3 length: 20 amino acids. V shed 1 base, J shed 9 bases, and the junction held 25 bases outside the gene matches. CDR1 is SGHNT and CDR2 is YENEEA in the germline V gene. The CDR3 DNA follows: TGTGCCAGCAGCTTAGTAGTTATATACGCCGGGGACAGGGATAGGGGACGGCAGTACTTC. Protein product: CASSLVVIYAGDRDRGRQYF.

The chain carries TRBV6-9 and TRBJ1-4; D might be TRBD1 (6 bases). The germline CDR1 and CDR2 sequences are MNHGY and SVAAGI. CDR3 length: 15 residues. V was pared by 5 bases and J by 3 bases, with 13 bases between. The CDR3 bases are TGTGCCAGCAGTGGACAGTCCTTGCCTAATGAAAAACTGTTTTTT. Its translation: CASSGQSLPNEKLFF.

Details on this clone: One end of the junction fails to match germline, which may point to a read error. This chain uses TRBV7-6 with TRBJ1-1; weak D call: TRBD1 (5 bases). There are 11 residues in the CDR3. Germline values: CDR1 SGHVS, CDR2 FNYEAQ. The CDR3 region is CASSFIPGTIF. CDR3 DNA sequence: TGTGCCAGCAGCTTTATTCCGGGGACTATCTTT.

This sequence joins TRBV16 and TRBJ2-1; D is ambiguous. The germline gives CDR1 KGHSY, CDR2 FQNENV. V lost 0 bases and J lost 0, with 9 bases in between. CDR3 length: 16 amino acids. CDR3 residues: CASSQSGYNSYNEQFF. CDR3 DNA: TGTGCCAGCAGCCAATCAGGCTACAACTCCTACAATGAGCAGTTCTTC. The variable domain in full, completed from reference TRBV16 and TRBJ2-1, reads GEEVAQTPKHLVRGEGQKAKLYCAPIKGHSYVFWYQQVLKNEFKFLISFQNENVFDETGMPKERFSAKCLPNSPCSLEIQATKLEDSAVYFCASSQSGYNSYNEQFFGPGTRLTVL.

V and J are TRBV18 and TRBJ1-4; no reliable D call. The CDR3 is made up of 14 amino acids. V lost 0 bases and J lost 8, with 10 bases in between. The germline gives CDR1 KGHSH, CDR2 LQKENI. CDR3 nucleotides: TGTGCCAGCTCACCACCGGATAATTCCGAAAAACTGTTTTTT. Protein sequence: CASSPPDNSEKLFF.

This clone was detected only a few times. The rearrangement links TRBV5-4 to TRBJ2-3, with TRBD2 matching over 11 bases. Germline CDR1 reads SGHNT; CDR2 reads YYREEE (reference sequence). The ends lost 3 bases at V and 4 bases at J; junction bases unmatched: 4. The length of the CDR3 is 15 residues. The CDR3 DNA reads as TGTGCCAGCAGCTACTGGACTAGCGGGTCAGATACGCAGTATTTT. This gives the protein CASSYWTSGSDTQYF.

V and J are TRBV11-2 and TRBJ1-6, with D possibly being TRBD1 (6 bases). The CDR3 consists of 14 residues. Deletions cut 4 bases from V and 11 bases from J, with 15 bases between. CDR1 SGHAT and CDR2 FQNNGV come from the germline V gene. The CDR3 here is CASSYASRGTPLHF. The CDR3 DNA reads as TGTGCCAGCAGCTACGCATCCAGGGGAACACCCCTCCACTTT. Drawing the rest from reference TRBV11-2 and TRBJ1-6, the complete variable domain is EAGVAQSPRYKIIEKRQSVAFWCNPISGHATLYWYQQILGQGPKLLIQFQNNGVVDDSQLPKDRFSAERLKGVDSTLKIQPAKLEDSAVYLCASSYASRGTPLHFGNGTRLTVT.

This clone was seen a handful of times. This chain uses TRBV30 with TRBJ1-6; 7 nucleotides agree with TRBD1. CDR3 size: 15 residues. CDR1 and CDR2 (germline): GTSNPN, SVGIG (reference sequence). The CDR3 loop reads CAAGKGAAYNSPLHF. Here the CDR3 DNA reads TGTGCGGCGGGGAAGGGGGCGGCCTATAATTCACCCCTCCACTTT.

The chain recombines TRBV5-1 with TRBJ2-2; possible D gene TRBD1, 5 bases. V lost 7 bases to trimming and J lost 2 bases, with 15 bases between them. Germline-derived CDR1 and CDR2 are SGHRS and YFSETQ. The CDR3 spans 15 residues. CDR3 residues: CASLVDSVNTGELFF. The CDR3 DNA reads as TGCGCCAGCTTGGTCGACAGCGTAAACACCGGGGAGCTGTTTTTT.

J is TRBJ2-1 and V is TRBV10-3; 8 bases align to TRBD2. The germline V gene has CDR1 ENHRY and CDR2 SYGVKD. The V gene end was trimmed by 2 bases and the J gene end by 9 bases; junction bases not matched to a gene: 3. The CDR3 sequence is 13 residues long. The CDR3 is CAISEAAGGEQFF. In DNA form, the CDR3 reads TGTGCCATCAGTGAGGCGGCGGGAGGTGAGCAGTTCTTC.

The table lists this clone with a few counts. The chain combines TRBV29-1 with TRBJ2-2, with 7 bases lining up with TRBD1. There are 16 residues in the CDR3. The J segment lost 4 bases and the V segment lost 6 bases, leaving 14 bases of the junction unmatched. The germline gives CDR1 SQVTM, CDR2 ANQGSEA. DNA for the CDR3: TGCAGCGTCGTACCACCGGACAGGACTTCCACCGGGGAGCTGTTTTTT. As protein: CSVVPPDRTSTGELFF.